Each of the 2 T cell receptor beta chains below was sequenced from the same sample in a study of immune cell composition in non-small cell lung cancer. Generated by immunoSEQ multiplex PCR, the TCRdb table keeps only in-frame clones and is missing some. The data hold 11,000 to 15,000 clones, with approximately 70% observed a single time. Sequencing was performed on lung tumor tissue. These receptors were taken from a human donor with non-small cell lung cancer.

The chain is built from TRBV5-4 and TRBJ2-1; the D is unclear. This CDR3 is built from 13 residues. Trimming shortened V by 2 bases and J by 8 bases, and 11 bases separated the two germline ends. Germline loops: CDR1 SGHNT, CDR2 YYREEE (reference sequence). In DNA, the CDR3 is TGTGCCAGCAGCTTATTTAGTAGCTATGAGCAGTTCTTC. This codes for CASSLFSSYEQFF. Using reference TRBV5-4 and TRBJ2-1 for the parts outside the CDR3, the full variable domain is ETGVTQSPTHLIKTRGQQVTLRCSSQSGHNTVSWYQQALGQGPQFIFQYYREEENGRGNFPPRFSGLQFPNYSSELNVNALELDDSALYLCASSLFSSYEQFFGPGTRLTVL.

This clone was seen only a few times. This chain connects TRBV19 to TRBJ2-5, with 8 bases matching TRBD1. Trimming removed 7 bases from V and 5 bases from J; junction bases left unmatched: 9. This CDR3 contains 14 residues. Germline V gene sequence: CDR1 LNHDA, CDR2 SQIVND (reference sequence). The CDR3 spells CASTDRGGGETQYF. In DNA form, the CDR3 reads TGTGCCAGTACCGACAGGGGTGGAGGGGAGACCCAGTACTTC.